This entry concerns a single TCR beta chain. Naive CD8 cells lacked CD45RO and underwent positive selection for CCR7, leaving out terminally differentiated effector memory CD45RA+ cells. This sample was taken from a study of shared clonotypes between healthy human individuals. CDR3 length: 16 residues. V was shortened by 1 base and J by 7 bases, with 16 bases between the two germline ends. Germline V gene lookup returns CDR1 LGHNA and CDR2 YSLEER. Using immunoSEQ multiplex PCR, the repertoire was profiled, and TCRdb retains in-frame clones only, with some absent. This sample has some 2 million clones, with about 95% found just once.

The clonotype was recovered from a man younger than 35 in good health. Sequenced input: naive CD8+ T cells sorted from blood. The genes are TRBV4-3 and TRBJ1-4; D may be TRBD1 (5 bases). CDR3 bases: TGCGCCAGCAGCCAAGGTTTGGGGGAGTTTGGTGAAAAACTGTTTTTT. Translating it yields CASSQGLGEFGEKLFF.